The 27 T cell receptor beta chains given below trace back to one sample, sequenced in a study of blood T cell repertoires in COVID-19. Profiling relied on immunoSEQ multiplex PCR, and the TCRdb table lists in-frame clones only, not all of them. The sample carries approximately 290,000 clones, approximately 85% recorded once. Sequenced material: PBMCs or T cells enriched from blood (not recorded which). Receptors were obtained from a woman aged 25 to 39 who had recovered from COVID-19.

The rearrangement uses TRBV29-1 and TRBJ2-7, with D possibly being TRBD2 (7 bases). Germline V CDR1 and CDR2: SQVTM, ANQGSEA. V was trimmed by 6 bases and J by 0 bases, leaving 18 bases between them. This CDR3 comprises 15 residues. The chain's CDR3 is CSVHGGTDSSYEQYF. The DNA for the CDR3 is TGCAGCGTCCACGGGGGGACGGACAGCTCCTACGAGCAGTACTTC.

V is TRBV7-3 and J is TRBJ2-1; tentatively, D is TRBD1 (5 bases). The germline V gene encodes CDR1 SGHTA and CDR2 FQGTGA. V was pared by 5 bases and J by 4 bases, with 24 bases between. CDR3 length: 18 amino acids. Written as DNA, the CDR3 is TGTGCCAGCAGCCTAAGGGCCAGGGTGGGCAGCTCTTACAATGAGCAGTTCTTC. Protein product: CASSLRARVGSSYNEQFF. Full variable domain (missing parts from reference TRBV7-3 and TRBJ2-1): GAGVSQTPSNKVTEKGKYVELRCDPISGHTALYWYRQSLGQGPEFLIYFQGTGAADDSGLPNDRFFAVRPEGSVSTLKIQRTERGDSAVYLCASSLRARVGSSYNEQFFGPGTRLTVL.

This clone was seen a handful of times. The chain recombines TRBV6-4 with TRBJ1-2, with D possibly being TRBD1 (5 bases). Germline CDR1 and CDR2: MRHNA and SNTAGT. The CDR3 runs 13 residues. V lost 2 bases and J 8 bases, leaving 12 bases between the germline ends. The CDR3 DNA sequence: TGTGCCAGCAGTGACATGGGGCTGGGAGGCTACACCTTC. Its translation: CASSDMGLGGYTF.

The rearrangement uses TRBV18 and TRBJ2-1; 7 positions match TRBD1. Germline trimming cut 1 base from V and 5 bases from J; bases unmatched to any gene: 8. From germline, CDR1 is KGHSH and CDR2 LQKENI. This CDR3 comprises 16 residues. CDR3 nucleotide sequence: TGTGCCAGCTCACCACGGTGGGCAGGGGGTCACAATGAGCAGTTCTTC. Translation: CASSPRWAGGHNEQFF.

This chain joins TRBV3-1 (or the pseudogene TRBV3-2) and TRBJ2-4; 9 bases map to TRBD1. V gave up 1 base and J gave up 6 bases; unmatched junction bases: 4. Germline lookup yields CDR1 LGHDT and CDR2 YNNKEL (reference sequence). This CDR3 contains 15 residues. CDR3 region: CASSQGDRVTNIQYF. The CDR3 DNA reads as TGTGCCAGCAGCCAAGGGGACAGGGTGACAAACATTCAGTACTTC.

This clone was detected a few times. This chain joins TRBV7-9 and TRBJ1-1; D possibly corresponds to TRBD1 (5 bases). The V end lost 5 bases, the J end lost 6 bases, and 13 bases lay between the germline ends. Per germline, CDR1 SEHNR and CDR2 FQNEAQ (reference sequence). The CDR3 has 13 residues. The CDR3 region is CASSLGLPPEAFF. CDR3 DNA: TGTGCCAGCAGCCTGGGACTTCCTCCTGAAGCTTTCTTT.

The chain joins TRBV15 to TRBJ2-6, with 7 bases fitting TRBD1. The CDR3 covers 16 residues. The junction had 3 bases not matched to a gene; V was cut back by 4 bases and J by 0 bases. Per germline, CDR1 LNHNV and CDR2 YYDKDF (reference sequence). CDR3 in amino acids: CATSTGTDSGANVLTF. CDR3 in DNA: TGTGCCACCAGCACCGGGACAGACTCTGGGGCCAACGTCCTGACTTTC.

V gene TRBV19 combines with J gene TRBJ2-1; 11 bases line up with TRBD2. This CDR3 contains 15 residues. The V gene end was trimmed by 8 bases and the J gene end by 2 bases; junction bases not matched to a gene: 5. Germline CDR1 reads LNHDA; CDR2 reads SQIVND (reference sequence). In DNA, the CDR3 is TGTGCCAGTGGGACTAGCGGAAATACCTACAATGAGCAGTTCTTC. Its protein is CASGTSGNTYNEQFF.

The CDR3 DNA follows: TGTGCCAGCAGTTTGAATAGGGGGCCTCTGTCTGGAAACACCATATATTTT. Translated: CASSLNRGPLSGNTIYF. The chain recombines TRBV27 with TRBJ1-3, with TRBD1 matching over 7 bases. The germline V gene has CDR1 MNHEY and CDR2 SMNVEV (reference sequence). The J segment lost 1 base and the V segment lost 3 bases, leaving 9 bases of the junction unmatched. The CDR3 spans 17 residues.

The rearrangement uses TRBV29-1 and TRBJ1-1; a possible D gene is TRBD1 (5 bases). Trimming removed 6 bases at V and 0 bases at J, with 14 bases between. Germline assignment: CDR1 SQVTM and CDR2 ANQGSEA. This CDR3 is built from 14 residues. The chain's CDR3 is CSVERRGVNTEAFF. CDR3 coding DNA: TGCAGCGTCGAAAGGAGGGGTGTGAACACTGAAGCTTTCTTT.

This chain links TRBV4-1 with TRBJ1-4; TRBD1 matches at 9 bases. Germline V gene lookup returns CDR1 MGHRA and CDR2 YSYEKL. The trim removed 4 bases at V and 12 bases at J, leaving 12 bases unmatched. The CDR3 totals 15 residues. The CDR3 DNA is TGCGCCAGCAGCCGTCCGGGACAGGGTAAACCTGAACTGTTTTTT. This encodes CASSRPGQGKPELFF.

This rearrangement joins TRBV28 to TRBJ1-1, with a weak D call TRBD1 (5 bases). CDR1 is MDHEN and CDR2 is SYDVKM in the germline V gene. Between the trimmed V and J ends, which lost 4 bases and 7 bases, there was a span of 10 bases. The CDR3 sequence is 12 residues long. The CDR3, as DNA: TGTGCCAGCAGTTACCCAGGGAATGAAGCTTTCTTT. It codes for CASSYPGNEAFF.

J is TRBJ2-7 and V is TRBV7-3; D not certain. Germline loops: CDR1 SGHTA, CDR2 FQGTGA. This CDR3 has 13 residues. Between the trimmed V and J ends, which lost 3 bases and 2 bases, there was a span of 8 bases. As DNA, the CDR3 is TGTGCCAGCAGCTTGGCCCCGACCTACGAGCAGTACTTC. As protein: CASSLAPTYEQYF. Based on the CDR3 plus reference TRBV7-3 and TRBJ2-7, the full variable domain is GAGVSQTPSNKVTEKGKYVELRCDPISGHTALYWYRQSLGQGPEFLIYFQGTGAADDSGLPNDRFFAVRPEGSVSTLKIQRTERGDSAVYLCASSLAPTYEQYFGPGTRLTVT.

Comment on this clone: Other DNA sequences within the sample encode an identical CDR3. CDR3 nucleotide sequence: TGTGCCAGTAGTATTTCGGGGAACACTGAAGCTTTCTTT. This translates into CASSISGNTEAFF. J is TRBJ1-1 and V is TRBV19; D is undetermined. The germline V gene has CDR1 LNHDA and CDR2 SQIVND (reference sequence). CDR3 length equals 13 residues. Trimming removed 3 bases at V and 1 base at J, with 6 bases between.

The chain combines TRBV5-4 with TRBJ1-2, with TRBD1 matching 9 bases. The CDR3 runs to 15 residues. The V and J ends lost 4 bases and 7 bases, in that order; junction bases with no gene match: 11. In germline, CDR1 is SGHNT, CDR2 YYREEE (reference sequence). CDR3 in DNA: TGTGCCAGCAGCCATGCCGGGACAGGGTCTGGTGGCTACACCTTC. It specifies CASSHAGTGSGGYTF.

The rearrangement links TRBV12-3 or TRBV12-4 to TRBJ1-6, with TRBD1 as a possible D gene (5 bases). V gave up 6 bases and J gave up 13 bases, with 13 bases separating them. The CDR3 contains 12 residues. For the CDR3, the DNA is TGTGCCAGCAGACCCGGGGGGGGGCCCCTCCACTTT. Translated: CASRPGGGPLHF.

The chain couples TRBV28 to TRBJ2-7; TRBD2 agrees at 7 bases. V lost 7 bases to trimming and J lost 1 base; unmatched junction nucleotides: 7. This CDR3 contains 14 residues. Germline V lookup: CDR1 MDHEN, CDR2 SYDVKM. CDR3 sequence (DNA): TGTGCCAGCATGGGGGGAGGGGTATCCTACGAGCAGTACTTC. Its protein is CASMGGGVSYEQYF.

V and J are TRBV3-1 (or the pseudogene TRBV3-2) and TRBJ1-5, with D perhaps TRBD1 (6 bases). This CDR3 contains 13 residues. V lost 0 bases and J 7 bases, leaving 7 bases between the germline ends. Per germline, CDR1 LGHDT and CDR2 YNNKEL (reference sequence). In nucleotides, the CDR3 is TGTGCCAGCAGCCAAGATAGGGGGCAGCCCCAGCATTTT. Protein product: CASSQDRGQPQHF.

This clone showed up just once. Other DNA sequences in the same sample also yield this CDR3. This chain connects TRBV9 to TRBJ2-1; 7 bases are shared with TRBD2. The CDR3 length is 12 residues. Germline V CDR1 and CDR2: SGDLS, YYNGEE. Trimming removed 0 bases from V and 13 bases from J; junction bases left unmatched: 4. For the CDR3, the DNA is TGTGCCAGCAGCGTAGGCGGGAGTGAACAGTTCTTC. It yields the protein CASSVGGSEQFF.

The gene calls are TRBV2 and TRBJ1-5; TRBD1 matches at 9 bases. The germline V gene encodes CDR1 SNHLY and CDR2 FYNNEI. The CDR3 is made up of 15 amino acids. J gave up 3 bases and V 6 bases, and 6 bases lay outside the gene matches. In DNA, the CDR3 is TGTGCCAGCAGGGAGGGACAGGGAATCAATCAGCCCCAGCATTTT. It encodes CASREGQGINQPQHF.

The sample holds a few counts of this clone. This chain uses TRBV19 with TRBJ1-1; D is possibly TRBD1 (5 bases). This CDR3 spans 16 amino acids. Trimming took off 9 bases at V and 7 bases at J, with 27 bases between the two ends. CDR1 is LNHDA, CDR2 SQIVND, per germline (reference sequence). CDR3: CASRTGDLSGESEAFF. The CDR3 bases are TGTGCCAGCCGAACCGGGGACCTGTCGGGGGAAAGTGAAGCTTTCTTT.

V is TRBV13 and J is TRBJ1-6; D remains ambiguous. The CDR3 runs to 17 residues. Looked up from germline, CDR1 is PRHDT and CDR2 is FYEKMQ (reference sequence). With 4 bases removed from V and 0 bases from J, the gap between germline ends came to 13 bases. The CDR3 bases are TGTGCCAGCAGCTCCAGACACCTCAGCTCCTATAATTCACCCCTCCACTTT. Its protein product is CASSSRHLSSYNSPLHF.

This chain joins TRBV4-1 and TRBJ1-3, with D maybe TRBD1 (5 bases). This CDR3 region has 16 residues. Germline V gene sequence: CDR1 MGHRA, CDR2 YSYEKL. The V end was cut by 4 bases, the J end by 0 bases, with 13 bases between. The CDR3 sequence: CASSPTTQGSGNTIYF. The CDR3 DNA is TGCGCCAGCAGCCCCACAACCCAGGGCTCTGGAAACACCATATATTTT.

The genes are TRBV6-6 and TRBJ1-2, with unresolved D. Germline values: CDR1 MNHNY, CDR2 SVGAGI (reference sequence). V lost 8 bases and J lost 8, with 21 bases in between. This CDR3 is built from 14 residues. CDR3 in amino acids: CASGREGRDKGYTF. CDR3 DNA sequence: TGTGCCAGCGGAAGAGAGGGAAGAGACAAAGGCTACACCTTC.

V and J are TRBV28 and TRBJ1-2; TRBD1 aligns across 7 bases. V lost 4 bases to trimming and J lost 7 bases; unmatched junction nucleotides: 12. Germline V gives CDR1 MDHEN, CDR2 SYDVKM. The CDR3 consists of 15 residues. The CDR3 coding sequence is TGTGCCAGCAGTTCTTTCTCGGCAGGGGGTTTTGGCTACACCTTC. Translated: CASSSFSAGGFGYTF.

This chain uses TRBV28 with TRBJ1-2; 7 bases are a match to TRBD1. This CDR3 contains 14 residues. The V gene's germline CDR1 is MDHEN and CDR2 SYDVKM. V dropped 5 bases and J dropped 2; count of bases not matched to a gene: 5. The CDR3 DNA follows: TGTGCCAGCAGTCCCGGGACAGCGAACTATGGCTACACCTTC. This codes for CASSPGTANYGYTF.

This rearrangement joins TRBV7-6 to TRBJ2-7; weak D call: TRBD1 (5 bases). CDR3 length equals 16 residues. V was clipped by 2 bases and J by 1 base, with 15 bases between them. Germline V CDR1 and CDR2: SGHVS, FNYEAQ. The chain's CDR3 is CASSLLSGPSSYEQYF. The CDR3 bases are TGTGCCAGCAGCTTATTGTCAGGGCCATCATCCTACGAGCAGTACTTC.